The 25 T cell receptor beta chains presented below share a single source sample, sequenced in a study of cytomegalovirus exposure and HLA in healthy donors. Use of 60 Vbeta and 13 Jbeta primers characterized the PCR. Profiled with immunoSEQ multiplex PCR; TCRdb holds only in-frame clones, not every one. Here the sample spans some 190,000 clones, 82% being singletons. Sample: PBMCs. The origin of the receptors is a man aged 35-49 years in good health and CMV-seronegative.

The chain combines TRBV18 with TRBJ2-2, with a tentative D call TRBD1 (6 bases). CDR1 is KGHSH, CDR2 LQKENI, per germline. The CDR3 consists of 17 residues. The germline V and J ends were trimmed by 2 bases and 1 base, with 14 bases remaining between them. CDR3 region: CASSPRQELGNTGELFF. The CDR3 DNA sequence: TGTGCCAGCTCACCAAGACAGGAACTTGGGAACACCGGGGAGCTGTTTTTT.

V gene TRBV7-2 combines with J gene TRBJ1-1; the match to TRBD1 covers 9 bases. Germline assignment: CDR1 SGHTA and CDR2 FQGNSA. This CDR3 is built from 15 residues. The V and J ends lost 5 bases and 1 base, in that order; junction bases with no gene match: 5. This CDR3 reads CASSPEQGANTEAFF. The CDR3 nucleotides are TGTGCCAGCAGCCCGGAACAGGGGGCGAACACTGAAGCTTTCTTT.

DNA of the CDR3: TGTGCCAGCTCACTAACCGGACTAGCGGCAGATACGCAGTATTTT. The encoded protein is CASSLTGLAADTQYF. The rearrangement joins TRBV18 to TRBJ2-3; 10 bases are shared with TRBD2. V was pared by 4 bases and J by 4 bases, with 5 bases of the junction left unmatched. Germline V gives CDR1 KGHSH, CDR2 LQKENI. This CDR3 has 15 amino acids.

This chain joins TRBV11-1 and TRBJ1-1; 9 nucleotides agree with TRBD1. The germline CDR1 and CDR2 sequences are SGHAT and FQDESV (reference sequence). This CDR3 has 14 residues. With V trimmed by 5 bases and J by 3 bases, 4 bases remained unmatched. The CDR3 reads CASSIRTGDTEAFF. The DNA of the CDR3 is TGTGCCAGCAGCATCAGGACAGGGGACACTGAAGCTTTCTTT.

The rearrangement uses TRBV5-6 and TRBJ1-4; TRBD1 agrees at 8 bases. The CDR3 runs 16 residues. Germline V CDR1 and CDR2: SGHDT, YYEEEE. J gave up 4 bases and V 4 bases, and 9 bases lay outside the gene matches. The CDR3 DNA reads TGTGCCAGCAGCCCCAGGGGGCAGGGGATTAATGAAAAACTGTTTTTT. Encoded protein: CASSPRGQGINEKLFF. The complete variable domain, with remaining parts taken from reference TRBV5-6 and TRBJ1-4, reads DAGVTQSPTHLIKTRGQQVTLRCSPKSGHDTVSWYQQALGQGPQFIFQYYEEEERQRGNFPDRFSGHQFPNYSSELNVNALLLGDSALYLCASSPRGQGINEKLFFGSGTQLSVL.

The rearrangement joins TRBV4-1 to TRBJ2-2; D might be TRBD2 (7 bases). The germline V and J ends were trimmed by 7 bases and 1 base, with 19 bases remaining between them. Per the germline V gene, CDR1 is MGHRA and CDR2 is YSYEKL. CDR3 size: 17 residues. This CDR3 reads CASTSKTGGQNTGELFF. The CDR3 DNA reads TGCGCCAGCACCTCGAAAACCGGGGGGCAGAACACCGGGGAGCTGTTTTTT.

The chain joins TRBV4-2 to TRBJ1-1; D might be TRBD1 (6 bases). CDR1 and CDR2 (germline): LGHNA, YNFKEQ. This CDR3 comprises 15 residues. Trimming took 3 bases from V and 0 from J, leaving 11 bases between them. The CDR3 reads CASSHAGQMNTEAFF. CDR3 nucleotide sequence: TGTGCCAGCAGCCACGCCGGACAGATGAACACTGAAGCTTTCTTT.

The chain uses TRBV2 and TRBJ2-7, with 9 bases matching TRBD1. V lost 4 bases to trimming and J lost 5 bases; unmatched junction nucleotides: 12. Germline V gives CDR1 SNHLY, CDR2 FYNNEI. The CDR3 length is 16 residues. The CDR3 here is CASSGETGGYLNEQYF. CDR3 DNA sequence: TGTGCCAGCAGTGGGGAGACAGGGGGTTATTTGAACGAGCAGTACTTC.

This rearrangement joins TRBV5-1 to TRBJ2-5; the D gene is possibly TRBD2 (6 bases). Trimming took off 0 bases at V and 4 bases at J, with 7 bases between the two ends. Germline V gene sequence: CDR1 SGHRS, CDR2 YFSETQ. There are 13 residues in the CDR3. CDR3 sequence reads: CASSLELAETQYF. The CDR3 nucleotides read TGCGCCAGCAGCTTGGAACTAGCAGAGACCCAGTACTTC.

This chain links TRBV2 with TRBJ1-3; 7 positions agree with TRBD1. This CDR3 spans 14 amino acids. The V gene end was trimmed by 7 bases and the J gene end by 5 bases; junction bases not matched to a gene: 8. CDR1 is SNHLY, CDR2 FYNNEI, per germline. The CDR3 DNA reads TGTGCCAGCATAACAGGGGATACGAGAAACACCATATATTTT. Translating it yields CASITGDTRNTIYF.

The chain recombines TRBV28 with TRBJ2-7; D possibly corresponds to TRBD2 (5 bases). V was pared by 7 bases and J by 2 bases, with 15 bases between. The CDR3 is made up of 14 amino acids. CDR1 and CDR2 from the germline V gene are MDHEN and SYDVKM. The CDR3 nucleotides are TGTGCCAGCACTACCAGGAGGTCCACCTACGAGCAGTACTTC. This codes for CASTTRRSTYEQYF. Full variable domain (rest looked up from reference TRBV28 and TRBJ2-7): DVKVTQSSRYLVKRTGEKVFLECVQDMDHENMFWYRQDPGLGLRLIYFSYDVKMKEKGDIPEGYSVSREKKERFSLILESASTNQTSMYLCASTTRRSTYEQYFGPGTRLTVT.

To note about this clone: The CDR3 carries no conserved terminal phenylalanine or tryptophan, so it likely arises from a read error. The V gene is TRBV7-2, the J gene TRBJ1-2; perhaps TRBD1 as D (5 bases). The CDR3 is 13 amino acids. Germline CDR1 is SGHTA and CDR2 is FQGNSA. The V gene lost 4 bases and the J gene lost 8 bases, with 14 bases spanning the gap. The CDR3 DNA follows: TGTGCCAGCAGCTCCATGGGACCGCGGGGCTACACCCTC. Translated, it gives CASSSMGPRGYTL.

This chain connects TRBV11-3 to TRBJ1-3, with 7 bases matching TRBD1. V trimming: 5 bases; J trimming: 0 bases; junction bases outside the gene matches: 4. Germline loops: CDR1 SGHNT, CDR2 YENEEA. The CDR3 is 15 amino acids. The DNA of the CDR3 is TGTGCCAGCAGCCGGGACAGTGGCTCTGGAAACACCATATATTTT. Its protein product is CASSRDSGSGNTIYF.

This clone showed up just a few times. The CDR3 sequence is CASSGQKATGELFF. CDR3 bases: TGTGCCAGCAGCGGGCAGAAGGCGACCGGGGAGCTGTTTTTT. The V call is TRBV7-2, the J call TRBJ2-2; D is ambiguous. In germline, CDR1 is SGHTA, CDR2 FQGNSA. The CDR3 consists of 14 residues. Trimming pared 5 bases from V and 5 bases from J, leaving 12 bases between.

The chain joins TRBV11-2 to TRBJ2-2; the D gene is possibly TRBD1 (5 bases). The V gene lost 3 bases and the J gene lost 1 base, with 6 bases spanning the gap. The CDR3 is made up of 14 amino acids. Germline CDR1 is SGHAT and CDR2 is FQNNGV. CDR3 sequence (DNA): TGTGCCAGCAGCTTCGACAGGAACACCGGGGAGCTGTTTTTT. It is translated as CASSFDRNTGELFF.

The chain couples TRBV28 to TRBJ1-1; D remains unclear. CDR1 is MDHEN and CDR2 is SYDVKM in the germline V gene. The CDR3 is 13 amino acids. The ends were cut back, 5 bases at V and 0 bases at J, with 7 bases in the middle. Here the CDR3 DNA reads TGTGCCAGCAGTGCACTGATGAACACTGAAGCTTTCTTT. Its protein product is CASSALMNTEAFF.

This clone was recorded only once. The CDR3 nucleotides read TGTGCCAGCAGCCAAACTAGCGGTCCTTACAATGAGCAGTTCTTC. This encodes CASSQTSGPYNEQFF. The chain carries TRBV7-3 and TRBJ2-1, with 8 positions matching TRBD2. Germline V gives CDR1 SGHTA, CDR2 FQGTGA. This CDR3 spans 15 amino acids. The V and J ends lost 5 bases and 4 bases, in that order; junction bases with no gene match: 7.

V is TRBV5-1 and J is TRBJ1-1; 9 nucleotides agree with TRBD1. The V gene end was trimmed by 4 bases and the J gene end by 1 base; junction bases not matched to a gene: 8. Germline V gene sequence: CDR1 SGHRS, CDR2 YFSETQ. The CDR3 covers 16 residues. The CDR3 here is CASSDRGGAGNTEAFF. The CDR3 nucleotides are TGCGCCAGCAGCGACAGGGGGGGAGCGGGGAACACTGAAGCTTTCTTT.

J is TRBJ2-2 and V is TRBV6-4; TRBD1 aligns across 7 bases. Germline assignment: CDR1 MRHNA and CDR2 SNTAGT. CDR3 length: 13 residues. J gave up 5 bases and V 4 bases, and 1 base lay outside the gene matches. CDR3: CASSVGQTGELFF. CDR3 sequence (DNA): TGTGCCAGCAGTGTGGGACAGACCGGGGAGCTGTTTTTT.

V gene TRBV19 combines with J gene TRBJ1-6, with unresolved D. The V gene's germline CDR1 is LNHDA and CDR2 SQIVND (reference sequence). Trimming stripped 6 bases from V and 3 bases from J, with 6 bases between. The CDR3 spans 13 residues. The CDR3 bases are TGTGCCAGTAGGGAGGACTATAATTCACCCCTCCACTTT. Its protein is CASREDYNSPLHF.

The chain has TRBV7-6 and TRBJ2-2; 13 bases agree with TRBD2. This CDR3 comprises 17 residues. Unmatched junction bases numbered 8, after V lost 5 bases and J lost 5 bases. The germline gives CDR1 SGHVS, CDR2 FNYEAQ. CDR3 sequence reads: CASSSWTSGSGTGELFF. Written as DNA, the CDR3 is TGTGCCAGCAGCAGCTGGACTAGCGGGAGTGGGACCGGGGAGCTGTTTTTT.

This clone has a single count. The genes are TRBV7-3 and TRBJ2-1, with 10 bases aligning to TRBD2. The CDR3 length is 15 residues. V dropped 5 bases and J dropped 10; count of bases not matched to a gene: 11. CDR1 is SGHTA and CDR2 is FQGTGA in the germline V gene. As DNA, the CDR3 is TGTGCCAGCAGCCCAACACTAGCGGGGAACGGGGAGCAGTTCTTC. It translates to CASSPTLAGNGEQFF.

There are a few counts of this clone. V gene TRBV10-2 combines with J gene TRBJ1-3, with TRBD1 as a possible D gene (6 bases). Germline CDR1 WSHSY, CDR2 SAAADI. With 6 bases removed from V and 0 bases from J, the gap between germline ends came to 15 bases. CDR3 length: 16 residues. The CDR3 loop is CASSGGQRSSGNTIYF. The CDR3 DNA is TGCGCCAGCAGCGGTGGACAGCGGAGCTCTGGAAACACCATATATTTT.

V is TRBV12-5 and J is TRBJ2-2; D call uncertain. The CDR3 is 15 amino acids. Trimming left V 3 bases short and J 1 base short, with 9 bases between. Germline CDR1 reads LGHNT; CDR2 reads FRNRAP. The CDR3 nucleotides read TGTGCTAGTGGTTTAGACTCCAAGAACACCGGGGAGCTGTTTTTT. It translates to CASGLDSKNTGELFF.

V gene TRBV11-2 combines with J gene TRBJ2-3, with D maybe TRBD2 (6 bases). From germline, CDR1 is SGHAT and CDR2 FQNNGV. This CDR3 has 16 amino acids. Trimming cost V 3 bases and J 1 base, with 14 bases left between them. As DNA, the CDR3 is TGTGCCAGCAGCTTTAGCCTGGGCGGGGGCACAGATACGCAGTATTTT. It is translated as CASSFSLGGGTDTQYF.